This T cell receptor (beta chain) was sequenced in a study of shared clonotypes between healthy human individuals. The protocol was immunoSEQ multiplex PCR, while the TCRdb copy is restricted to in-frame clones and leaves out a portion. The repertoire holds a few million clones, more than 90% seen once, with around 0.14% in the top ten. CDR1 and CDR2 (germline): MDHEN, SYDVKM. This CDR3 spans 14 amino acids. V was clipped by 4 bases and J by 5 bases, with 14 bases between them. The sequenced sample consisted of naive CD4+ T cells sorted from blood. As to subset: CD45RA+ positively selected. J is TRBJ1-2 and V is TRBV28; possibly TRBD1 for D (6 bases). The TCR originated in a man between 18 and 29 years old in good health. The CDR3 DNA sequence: TGTGCCAGCAGTTCCCGGGAGGGGGGTTATGGCTACACCTTC. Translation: CASSSREGGYGYTF.